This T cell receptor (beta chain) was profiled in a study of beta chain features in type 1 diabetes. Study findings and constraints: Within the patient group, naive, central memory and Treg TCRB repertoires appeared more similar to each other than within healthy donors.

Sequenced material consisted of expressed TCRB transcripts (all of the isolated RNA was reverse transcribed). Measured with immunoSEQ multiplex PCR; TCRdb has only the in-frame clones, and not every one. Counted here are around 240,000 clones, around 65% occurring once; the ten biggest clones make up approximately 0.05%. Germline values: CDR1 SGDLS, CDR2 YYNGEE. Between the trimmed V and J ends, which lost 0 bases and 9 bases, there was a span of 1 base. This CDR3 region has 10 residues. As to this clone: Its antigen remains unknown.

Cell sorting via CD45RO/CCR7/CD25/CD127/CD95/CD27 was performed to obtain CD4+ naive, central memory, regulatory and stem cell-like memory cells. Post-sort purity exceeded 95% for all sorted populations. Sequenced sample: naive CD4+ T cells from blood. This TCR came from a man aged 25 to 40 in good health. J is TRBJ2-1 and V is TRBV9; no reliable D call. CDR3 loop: CASSVVEQFF. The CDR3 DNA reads TGTGCCAGCAGCGTAGTTGAGCAGTTCTTC.